The following is a T cell receptor (beta chain) sequence with its context. The antigen is not known. The sample belongs to a study of T cell responses to AZD1222 COVID-19 vaccine. The V gene end was trimmed by 1 base and the J gene end by 1 base; junction bases not matched to a gene: 13. Germline CDR1 and CDR2: LNHNV and YYDKDF (reference sequence). There are 21 residues in the CDR3. TCRdb's copy holds only in-frame clones and misses some; the assay was immunoSEQ multiplex PCR. The table shows about 130,000 clones, with around 90% occurring only once. The study, taken as a whole, reports: No repertoire was sampled before or during the peak T cell response, only after it. Dominant at 160-218 and 743-854, vaccine-associated CD4 TCRs also spanned spike. Most donors were white British, females outnumbered males, and clonal diversity was possibly underestimated. Just a handful of AZD1222 recipients tested seropositive at baseline.

Here the sequenced sample was peripheral blood, taken on day 0 of AZD1222 vaccination. The rearrangement joins TRBV15 to TRBJ1-6; the match to TRBD1 covers 10 bases. The TCR comes from an adult in good health. CDR3 nucleotide sequence: TGTGCCACCAGCAGAGCAACACCGGGACAGGGGATTGGGTCCTATAATTCACCCCTCCACTTT. Translated: CATSRATPGQGIGSYNSPLHF. The variable domain in full, with the rest retrieved from reference TRBV15 and TRBJ1-6, is DAMVIQNPRYQVTQFGKPVTLSCSQTLNHNVMYWYQQKSSQAPKLLFHYYDKDFNNEADTPDNFQSRRPNTSFCFLDIRSPGLGDTAMYLCATSRATPGQGIGSYNSPLHFGNGTRLTVT.